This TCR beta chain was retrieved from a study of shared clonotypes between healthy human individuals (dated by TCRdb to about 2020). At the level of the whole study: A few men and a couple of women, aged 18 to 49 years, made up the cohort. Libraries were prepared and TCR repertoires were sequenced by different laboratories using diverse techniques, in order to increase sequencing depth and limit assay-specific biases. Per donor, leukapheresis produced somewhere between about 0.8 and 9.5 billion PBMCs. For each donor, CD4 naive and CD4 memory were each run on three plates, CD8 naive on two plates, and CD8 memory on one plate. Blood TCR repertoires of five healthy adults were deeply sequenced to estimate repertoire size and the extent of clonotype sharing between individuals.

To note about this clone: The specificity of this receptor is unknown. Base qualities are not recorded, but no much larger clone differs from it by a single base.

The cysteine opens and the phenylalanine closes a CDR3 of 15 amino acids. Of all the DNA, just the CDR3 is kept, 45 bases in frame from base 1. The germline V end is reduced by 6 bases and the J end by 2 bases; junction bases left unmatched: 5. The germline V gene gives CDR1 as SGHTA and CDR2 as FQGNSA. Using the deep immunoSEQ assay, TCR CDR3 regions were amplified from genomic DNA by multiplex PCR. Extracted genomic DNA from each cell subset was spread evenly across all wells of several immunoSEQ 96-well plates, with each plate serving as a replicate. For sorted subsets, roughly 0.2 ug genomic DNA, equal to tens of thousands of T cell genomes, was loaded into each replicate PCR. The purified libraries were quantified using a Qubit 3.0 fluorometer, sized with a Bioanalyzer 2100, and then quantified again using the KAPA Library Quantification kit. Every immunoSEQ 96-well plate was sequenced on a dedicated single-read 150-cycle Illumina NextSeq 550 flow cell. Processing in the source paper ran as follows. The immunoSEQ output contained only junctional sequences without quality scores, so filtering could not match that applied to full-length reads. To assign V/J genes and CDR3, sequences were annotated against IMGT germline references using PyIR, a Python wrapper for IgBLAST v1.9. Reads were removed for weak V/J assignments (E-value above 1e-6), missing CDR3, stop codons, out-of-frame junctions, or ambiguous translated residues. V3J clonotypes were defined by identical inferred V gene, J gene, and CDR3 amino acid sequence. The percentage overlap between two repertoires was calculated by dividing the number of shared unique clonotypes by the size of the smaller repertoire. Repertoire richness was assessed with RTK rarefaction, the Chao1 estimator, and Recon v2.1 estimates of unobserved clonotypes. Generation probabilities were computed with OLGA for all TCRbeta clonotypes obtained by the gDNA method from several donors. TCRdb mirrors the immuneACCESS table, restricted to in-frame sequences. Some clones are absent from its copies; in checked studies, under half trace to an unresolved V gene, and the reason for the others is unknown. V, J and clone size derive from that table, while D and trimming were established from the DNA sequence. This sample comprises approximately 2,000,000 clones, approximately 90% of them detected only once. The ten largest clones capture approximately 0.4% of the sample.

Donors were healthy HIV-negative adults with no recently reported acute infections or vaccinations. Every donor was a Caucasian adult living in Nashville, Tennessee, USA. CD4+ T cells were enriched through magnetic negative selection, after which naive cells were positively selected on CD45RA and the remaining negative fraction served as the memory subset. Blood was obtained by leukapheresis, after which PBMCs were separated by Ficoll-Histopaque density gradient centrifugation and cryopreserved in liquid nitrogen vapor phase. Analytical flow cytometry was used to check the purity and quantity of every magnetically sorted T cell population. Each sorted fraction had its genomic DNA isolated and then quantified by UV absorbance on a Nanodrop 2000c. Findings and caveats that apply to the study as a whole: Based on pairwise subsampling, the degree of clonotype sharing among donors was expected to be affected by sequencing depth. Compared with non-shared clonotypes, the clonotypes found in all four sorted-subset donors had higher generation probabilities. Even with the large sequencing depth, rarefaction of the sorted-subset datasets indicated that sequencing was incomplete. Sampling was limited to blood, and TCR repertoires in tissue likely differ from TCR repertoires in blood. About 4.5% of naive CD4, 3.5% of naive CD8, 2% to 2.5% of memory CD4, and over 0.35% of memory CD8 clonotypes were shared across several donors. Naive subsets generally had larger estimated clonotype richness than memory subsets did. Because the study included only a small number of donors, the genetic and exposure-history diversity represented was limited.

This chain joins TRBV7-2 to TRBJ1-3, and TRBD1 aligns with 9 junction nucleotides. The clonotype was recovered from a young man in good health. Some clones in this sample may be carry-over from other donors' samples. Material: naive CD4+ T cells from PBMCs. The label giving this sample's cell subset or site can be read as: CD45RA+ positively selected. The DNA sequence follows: TGTGCCAGCAGGAGAGGGACAGGGACTGGAAACACCATATATTTT. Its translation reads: CASRRGTGTGNTIYF.